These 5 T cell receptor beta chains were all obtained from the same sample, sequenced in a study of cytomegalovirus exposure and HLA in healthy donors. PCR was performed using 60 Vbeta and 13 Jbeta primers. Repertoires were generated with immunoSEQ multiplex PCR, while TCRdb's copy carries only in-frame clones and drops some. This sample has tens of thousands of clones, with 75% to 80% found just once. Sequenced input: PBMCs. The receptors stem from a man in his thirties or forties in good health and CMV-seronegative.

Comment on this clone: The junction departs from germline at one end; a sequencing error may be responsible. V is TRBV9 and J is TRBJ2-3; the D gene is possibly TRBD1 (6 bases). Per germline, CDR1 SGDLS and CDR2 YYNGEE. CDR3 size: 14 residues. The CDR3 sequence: CASSAGTPTATQYF. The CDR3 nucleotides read TGTGCCAGCAGCGCCGGGACACCTACAGCTACGCAGTATTTT.

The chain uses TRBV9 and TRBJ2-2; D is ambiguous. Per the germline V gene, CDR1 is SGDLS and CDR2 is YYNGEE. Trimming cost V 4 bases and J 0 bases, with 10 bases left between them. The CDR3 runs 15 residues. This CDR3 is CASSLGSANTGELFF. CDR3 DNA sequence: TGTGCCAGCAGCCTCGGAAGCGCGAACACCGGGGAGCTGTTTTTT.

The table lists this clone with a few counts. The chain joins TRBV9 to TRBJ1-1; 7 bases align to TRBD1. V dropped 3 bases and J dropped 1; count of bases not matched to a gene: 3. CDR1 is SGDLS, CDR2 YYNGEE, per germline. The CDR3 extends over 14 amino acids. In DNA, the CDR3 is TGTGCCAGCAGCGCTCGGGACAGGAACACTGAAGCTTTCTTT. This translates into CASSARDRNTEAFF. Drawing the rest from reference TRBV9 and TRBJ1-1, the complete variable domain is DSGVTQTPKHLITATGQRVTLRCSPRSGDLSVYWYQQSLDQGLQFLIQYYNGEERAKGNILERFSAQQFPDLHSELNLSSLELGDSALYFCASSARDRNTEAFFGQGTRLTVV.

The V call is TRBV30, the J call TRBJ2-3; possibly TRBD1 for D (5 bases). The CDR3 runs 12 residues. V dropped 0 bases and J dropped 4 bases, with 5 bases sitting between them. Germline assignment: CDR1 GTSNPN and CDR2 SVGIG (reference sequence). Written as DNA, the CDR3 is TGTGCCTGGAGTGTACAGGCAGATACGCAGTATTTT. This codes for CAWSVQADTQYF.

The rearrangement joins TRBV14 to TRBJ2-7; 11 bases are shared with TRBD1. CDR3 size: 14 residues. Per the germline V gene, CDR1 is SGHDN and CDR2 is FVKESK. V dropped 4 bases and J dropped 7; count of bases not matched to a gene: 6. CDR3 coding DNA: TGTGCCAGCAGCCCTGGACAGGGGGCTGGGGAGCAGTACTTC. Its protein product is CASSPGQGAGEQYF. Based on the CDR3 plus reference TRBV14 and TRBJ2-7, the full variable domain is EAGVTQFPSHSVIEKGQTVTLRCDPISGHDNLYWYRRVMGKEIKFLLHFVKESKQDESGMPNNRFLAERTGGTYSTLKVQPAELEDSGVYFCASSPGQGAGEQYFGPGTRLTVT.